Listed below are T cell receptor beta chains from one sample, sequenced in a study of T-cell reconstitution after alpha-beta-depleted transplantation in children. TCRdb re-called the PCR reads through MiXCR, storing one row per CDR3 protein. The data show about a million distinct CDR3 sequences, with about 29% seen just once and approximately 30% held by the top ten. The source was PBMCs, mostly from graft donor cells, collected 360 days after TCRalphabeta/CD19-depleted stem cell transplant. The receptors derive from a boy in the first two years of life who had a stem cell transplant for SCID, so the T cells may come from the graft donor. Each CDR3 is given with its conserved first and last residue.

V	length	J	CDR3
TRBV29-1	12	TRBJ2-7	CSAGITFYEQYF
TRBV6-2/TRBV6-3	14	TRBJ2-2	CASSKQGNTGELFF
TRBV4-1	14	TRBJ2-7	CASSQDGASYEQYF
TRBV4-1	18	TRBJ2-4	CASSQTWGPPVGKNIQYF
TRBV7-6	14	TRBJ2-1	CASSLALRSNEQFF
TRBV27	13	TRBJ2-7	CASSWTGGNEQYF
TRBV20-1	15	TRBJ2-7	CSARSTGGVPYEQYF
TRBV6-5	15	TRBJ1-1	CASSYETGRGYKAFF
TRBV20-1	14	TRBJ2-3	CSATPGGRTDTQYF
TRBV24-1	16	TRBJ2-5	CATSRGTGLAEETQYF